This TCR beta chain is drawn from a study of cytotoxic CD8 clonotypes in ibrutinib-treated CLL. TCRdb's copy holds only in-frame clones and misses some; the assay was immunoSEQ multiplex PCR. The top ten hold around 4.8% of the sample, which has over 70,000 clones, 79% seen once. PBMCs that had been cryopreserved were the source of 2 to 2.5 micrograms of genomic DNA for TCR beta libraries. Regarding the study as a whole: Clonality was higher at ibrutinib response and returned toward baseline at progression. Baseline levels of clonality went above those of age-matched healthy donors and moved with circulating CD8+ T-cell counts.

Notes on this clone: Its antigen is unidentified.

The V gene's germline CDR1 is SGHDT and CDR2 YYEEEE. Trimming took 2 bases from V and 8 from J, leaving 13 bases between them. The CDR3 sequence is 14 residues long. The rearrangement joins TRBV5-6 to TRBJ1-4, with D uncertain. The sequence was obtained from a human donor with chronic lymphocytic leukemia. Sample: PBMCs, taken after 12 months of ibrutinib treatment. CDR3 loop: CASSFFAGVEKLFF. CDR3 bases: TGTGCCAGCAGCTTTTTTGCGGGAGTGGAAAAACTGTTTTTT. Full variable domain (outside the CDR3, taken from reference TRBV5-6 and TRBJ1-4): DAGVTQSPTHLIKTRGQQVTLRCSPKSGHDTVSWYQQALGQGPQFIFQYYEEEERQRGNFPDRFSGHQFPNYSSELNVNALLLGDSALYLCASSFFAGVEKLFFGSGTQLSVL.